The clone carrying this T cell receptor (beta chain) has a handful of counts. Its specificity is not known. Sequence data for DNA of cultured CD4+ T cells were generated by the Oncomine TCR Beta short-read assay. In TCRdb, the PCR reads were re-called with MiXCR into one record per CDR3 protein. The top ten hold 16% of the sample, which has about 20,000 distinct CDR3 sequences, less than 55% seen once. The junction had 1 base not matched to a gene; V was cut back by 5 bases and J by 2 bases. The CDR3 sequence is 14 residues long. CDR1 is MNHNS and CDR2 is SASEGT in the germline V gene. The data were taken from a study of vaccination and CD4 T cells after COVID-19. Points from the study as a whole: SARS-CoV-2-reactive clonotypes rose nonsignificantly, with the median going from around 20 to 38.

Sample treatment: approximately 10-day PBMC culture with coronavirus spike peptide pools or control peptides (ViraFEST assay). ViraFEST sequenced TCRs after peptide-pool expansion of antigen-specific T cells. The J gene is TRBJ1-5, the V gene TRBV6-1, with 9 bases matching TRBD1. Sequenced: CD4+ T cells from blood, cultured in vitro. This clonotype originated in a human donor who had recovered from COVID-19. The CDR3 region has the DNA TGTGCCAGCAGTAGGGACAGGGGCAATCAGCCCCAGCATTTT. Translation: CASSRDRGNQPQHF.